One and the same sample provided the 26 T cell receptor beta chains below, sequenced in a study of cytomegalovirus exposure and HLA in healthy donors. PCR employed 60 Vbeta and 13 Jbeta primers. The table came from immunoSEQ multiplex PCR; TCRdb's copy has only in-frame clones and leaves some out. The sample has about 200,000 clones, 80% to 85% seen once; the top ten hold approximately 1.5%. Input material: PBMCs. All receptors come from a woman aged 18-29 years in good health and CMV-seronegative.

The chain combines TRBV21-1 with TRBJ2-5; TRBD2, the table's D call, lacks a check against the DNA. TRBV21-1 is annotated as a pseudogene. The length of the CDR3 is 15 residues. CDR3 residues: CASSKRLFEEETQYF. CDR3 sequence (DNA): TGTGCCAGCAGCAAACGGCTCTTCGAGGAGGAGACCCAGTACTTC.

The J gene is TRBJ1-1, the V gene TRBV6-5; 7 positions agree with TRBD1. Trimming at V came to 0 bases and at J to 5 bases, leaving 6 bases not matched to a gene. The CDR3 is 15 residues long. Germline V CDR1 and CDR2: MNHEY, SVGAGI. CDR3 loop: CASSYSLGRGTEAFF. The CDR3 nucleotides are TGTGCCAGCAGTTACTCTCTGGGCAGGGGGACTGAAGCTTTCTTT.

This chain connects TRBV4-1 to TRBJ2-5; 9 bases map to TRBD2. This CDR3 spans 16 amino acids. V was clipped by 1 base and J by 6 bases; unmatched bases: 9. CDR1 and CDR2 from the germline V gene are MGHRA and YSYEKL. CDR3 nucleotides: TGCGCCAGCAGCCAAGTTCTGGCGGGAGGGACTAAGACCCAGTACTTC. It specifies CASSQVLAGGTKTQYF.

The chain is built from TRBV19 and TRBJ2-5; 9 bases map to TRBD2. This CDR3 is built from 14 residues. Trimming took 5 bases from V and 5 from J; bases not matched to a gene: 6. Germline V gene lookup returns CDR1 LNHDA and CDR2 SQIVND (reference sequence). The DNA for the CDR3 is TGTGCCAGTAGTTTAGCGGGAGCGGGGGAGACCCAGTACTTC. It is translated as CASSLAGAGETQYF.

V gene TRBV19 combines with J gene TRBJ2-1; unclear D gene. CDR3 size: 13 residues. Trimming removed 10 bases at V and 5 bases at J, with 15 bases between. CDR1 is LNHDA and CDR2 is SQIVND in the germline V gene (reference sequence). The CDR3 protein is CANIPLADNEQFF. The CDR3 DNA follows: TGTGCCAATATCCCCCTGGCGGACAATGAGCAGTTCTTC.

V is TRBV9 and J is TRBJ2-2; 7 bases fit TRBD2. Germline loops: CDR1 SGDLS, CDR2 YYNGEE. The J segment lost 6 bases and the V segment lost 1 base, leaving 0 bases of the junction unmatched. The CDR3 runs to 13 residues. CDR3 loop: CASSVRGAGELFF. The CDR3, as DNA: TGTGCCAGCAGCGTACGGGGGGCCGGGGAGCTGTTTTTT.

The rearrangement links TRBV30 to TRBJ1-3; perhaps TRBD1 as D (6 bases). The CDR3 runs 14 residues. V shed 5 bases and J shed 0 bases, with 11 bases lying between them. Germline V lookup: CDR1 GTSNPN, CDR2 SVGIG (reference sequence). CDR3 amino acids: CAWWGRGSGNTIYF. The CDR3 DNA sequence: TGTGCCTGGTGGGGCAGGGGCTCTGGAAACACCATATATTTT.

This clone was counted a few times. The chain carries TRBV11-2 and TRBJ2-3; a weak D match, TRBD2 (6 bases). Germline lookup yields CDR1 SGHAT and CDR2 FQNNGV. The CDR3 runs 15 residues. V dropped 2 bases and J dropped 5 bases, with 14 bases sitting between them. The CDR3 nucleotides are TGTGCCAGCAGCTTAACGGGAGATGTCATAGATACGCAGTATTTT. Amino acid sequence: CASSLTGDVIDTQYF.

The chain couples TRBV11-3 to TRBJ2-1; the match to TRBD2 covers 10 bases. This CDR3 has 14 amino acids. J was trimmed by 4 bases and V by 8 bases; bases with no gene match: 5. Germline V gives CDR1 SGHNT, CDR2 YENEEA. CDR3 sequence reads: CASRTSGVYNEQFF. CDR3 coding DNA: TGTGCCAGCCGAACTAGCGGGGTTTACAATGAGCAGTTCTTC.

This rearrangement joins TRBV21-1 to TRBJ2-7; TRBD2 reflects the table's D call only, with no check against the DNA. TRBV21-1 is termed a pseudogene. The CDR3 length is 15 residues. CDR3 amino acids: CASTPRDKREYEQYV. The CDR3 DNA reads TGTGCCAGCACCCCAAGAGACAAGCGGGAGTACGAGCAGTACGTC.

V is TRBV5-1 and J is TRBJ2-1, with D possibly being TRBD2 (6 bases). Trimming pared 4 bases from V and 0 bases from J, leaving 11 bases between. The CDR3 is 15 amino acids. Germline V lookup: CDR1 SGHRS, CDR2 YFSETQ. CDR3 DNA sequence: TGCGCCAGCAGCGGTAGCGGCACCTCCTACAATGAGCAGTTCTTC. Its protein product is CASSGSGTSYNEQFF.

CDR3 protein: CASSPAGRDRFF. The CDR3 region has the DNA TGTGCCAGCTCACCCGCGGGACGAGATAGGTTCTTC. J is TRBJ2-1 and V is TRBV18, with D perhaps matching TRBD2 (6 bases). The germline CDR1 and CDR2 sequences are KGHSH and LQKENI. The CDR3 sequence is 12 residues long. Trimming removed 3 bases from V and 15 bases from J, with 15 bases in between.

This chain connects TRBV29-1 to TRBJ2-3, with D possibly TRBD2 on 6 matching bases. The CDR3 loop spans 15 amino acids. Germline V gene data show CDR1 as SQVTM and CDR2 as ANQGSEA. Trimming left V 0 bases short and J 6 bases short, with 16 bases between. In nucleotides, the CDR3 is TGCAGCGTTGAAGATCGAAGGAGGGTAGAGGATACGCAGTATTTT. Translating gives CSVEDRRRVEDTQYF.

The CDR3 DNA reads as TGTGCCAGCAGCATGGGACTAGCGGGTACAGATACGCAGTATTTT. This codes for CASSMGLAGTDTQYF. The genes are TRBV7-9 and TRBJ2-3; 12 bases match TRBD2. Germline V gives CDR1 SEHNR, CDR2 FQNEAQ (reference sequence). This CDR3 has 15 residues. J gave up 3 bases and V 5 bases, and 3 bases lay outside the gene matches.

The V call is TRBV5-4, the J call TRBJ2-7, with TRBD1 identical over 9 bases. Germline V gene lookup returns CDR1 SGHNT and CDR2 YYREEE (reference sequence). This CDR3 contains 15 residues. Trimming cost V 2 bases and J 3 bases; bases outside gene matches: 6. The CDR3 sequence: CASSFGGTGFYEQYF. The CDR3 bases are TGTGCCAGCAGCTTTGGGGGGACAGGGTTCTACGAGCAGTACTTC.

V is TRBV5-6 and J is TRBJ2-1; D unresolved. Trimming took 3 bases from V and 5 from J, leaving 3 bases between them. The CDR3 has 11 amino acids. Germline CDR1 reads SGHDT; CDR2 reads YYEEEE. The CDR3 DNA follows: TGTGCCAGCAGCTATAACAATGAGCAGTTCTTC. Residues: CASSYNNEQFF.

This chain joins TRBV27 and TRBJ2-7; 8 positions agree with TRBD1. V trimming: 4 bases; J trimming: 3 bases; junction bases outside the gene matches: 2. The CDR3 consists of 13 residues. Germline V gene sequence: CDR1 MNHEY, CDR2 SMNVEV (reference sequence). Written as DNA, the CDR3 is TGTGCCAGCAGTTACGGACAGGGCTACGAGCAGTACGTC. Protein: CASSYGQGYEQYV.

The J gene is TRBJ2-7, the V gene TRBV27; tentative D call: TRBD2 (6 bases). Germline values: CDR1 MNHEY, CDR2 SMNVEV (reference sequence). V lost 8 bases and J lost 6, with 11 bases in between. CDR3 length: 11 residues. CDR3: CASATGGEQYF. The CDR3, as DNA: TGTGCCAGCGCCACCGGGGGCGAGCAGTACTTC.

The table lists this clone with a count of one. This chain uses TRBV30 with TRBJ2-5; D is ambiguous. The DNA end favors TRBJ2-7, so the J call may be wrong. CDR3 size: 12 residues. Germline CDR1 and CDR2: GTSNPN and SVGIG (reference sequence). The CDR3 region has the DNA TGTGCCTGGAGTGGGGTAGCCTACGAGCAGTACTTC. It encodes CAWSGVAYEQYF.

This clone turned up a few times. This chain uses TRBV2 with TRBJ2-3, with D maybe TRBD2 (5 bases). Deletions cut 4 bases from V and 3 bases from J, with 14 bases between. CDR3 length: 15 amino acids. In germline, CDR1 is SNHLY, CDR2 FYNNEI. This CDR3 is CASSVILGLTDTQYF. The CDR3 nucleotides read TGTGCCAGCAGTGTAATACTAGGACTGACAGATACGCAGTATTTT.

This chain connects TRBV5-6 to TRBJ2-7, with D possibly being TRBD1 (5 bases). The CDR3 has 12 residues. CDR1 and CDR2 (germline): SGHDT, YYEEEE. Trimming shortened V by 3 bases and J by 5 bases, and 9 bases separated the two germline ends. The CDR3 bases are TGTGCCAGCAGCTCAACAGGACACGAGCAGTACTTC. Translation: CASSSTGHEQYF. Full variable domain (rest looked up from reference TRBV5-6 and TRBJ2-7): DAGVTQSPTHLIKTRGQQVTLRCSPKSGHDTVSWYQQALGQGPQFIFQYYEEEERQRGNFPDRFSGHQFPNYSSELNVNALLLGDSALYLCASSSTGHEQYFGPGTRLTVT.

The chain is built from TRBV30 and TRBJ2-7; D is perhaps TRBD1 (6 bases). Trimming left V 5 bases short and J 4 bases short, with 18 bases between. Looked up from germline, CDR1 is GTSNPN and CDR2 is SVGIG (reference sequence). This CDR3 is built from 14 residues. The CDR3 loop reads CAWRSEGVQYEQYF. For the CDR3, the DNA is TGTGCCTGGCGAAGTGAGGGGGTCCAGTACGAGCAGTACTTC.

This chain uses TRBV7-9 with TRBJ2-1; D gene uncertain. The V gene lost 3 bases and the J gene lost 3 bases, with 15 bases spanning the gap. Germline CDR1 is SEHNR and CDR2 is FQNEAQ (reference sequence). There are 16 residues in the CDR3. DNA for the CDR3: TGTGCCAGCAGCTTTTTACTTCCCCCTAACTACAATGAGCAGTTCTTC. Amino acids: CASSFLLPPNYNEQFF.

This chain uses TRBV2 with TRBJ2-7, with D possibly matching TRBD2 (7 bases). Trimming stripped 0 bases from V and 3 bases from J, with 18 bases between. Germline loops: CDR1 SNHLY, CDR2 FYNNEI. There are 17 residues in the CDR3. The CDR3 DNA follows: TGTGCCAGCAGTGAAGCCGTAGGGGGGGACCCTATCTACGAGCAGTACTTC. This sequence encodes CASSEAVGGDPIYEQYF.

This rearrangement joins TRBV5-5 to TRBJ1-2, with 8 bases fitting TRBD1. Germline V gene data show CDR1 as SGHKS and CDR2 as YYEKEE (reference sequence). The CDR3 has 18 residues. V gave up 4 bases and J gave up 4 bases; unmatched junction bases: 18. The CDR3 DNA is TGTGCCAGCAGCGTCGGACAGGGTATAACCACGGGGTTCTATGGCTACACCTTC. Translated, it gives CASSVGQGITTGFYGYTF.

The chain recombines TRBV28 with TRBJ2-1; 7 bases are shared with TRBD1. The CDR3 is made up of 14 amino acids. CDR1 MDHEN and CDR2 SYDVKM come from the germline V gene. The J segment lost 4 bases and the V segment lost 5 bases, leaving 5 bases of the junction unmatched. DNA for the CDR3: TGTGCCAGCAGTCCCGGGACAGCATACAATGAGCAGTTCTTC. Protein sequence: CASSPGTAYNEQFF.